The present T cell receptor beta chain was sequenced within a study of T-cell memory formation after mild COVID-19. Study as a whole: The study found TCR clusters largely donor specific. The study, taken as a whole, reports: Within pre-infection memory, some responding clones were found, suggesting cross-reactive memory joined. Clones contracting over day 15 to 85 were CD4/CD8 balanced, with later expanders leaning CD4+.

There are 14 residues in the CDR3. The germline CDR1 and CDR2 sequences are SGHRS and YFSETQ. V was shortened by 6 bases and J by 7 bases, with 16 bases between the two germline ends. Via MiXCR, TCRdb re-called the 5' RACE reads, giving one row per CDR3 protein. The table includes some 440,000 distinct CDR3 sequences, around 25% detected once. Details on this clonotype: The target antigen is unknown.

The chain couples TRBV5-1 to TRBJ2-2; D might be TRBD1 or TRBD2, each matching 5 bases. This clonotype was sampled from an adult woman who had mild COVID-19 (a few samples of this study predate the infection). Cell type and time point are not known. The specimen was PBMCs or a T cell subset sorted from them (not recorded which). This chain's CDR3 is CASNYEGSIGELFF. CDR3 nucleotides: TGCGCCAGCAACTATGAGGGGAGCATCGGGGAGCTGTTTTTT. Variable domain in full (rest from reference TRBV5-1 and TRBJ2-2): KAGVTQTPRYLIKTRGQQVTLSCSPISGHRSVSWYQQTPGQGLQFLFEYFSETQRNKGNFPGRFSGRQFSNSRSEMNVSTLELGDSALYLCASNYEGSIGELFFGEGSRLTVL.